The rows below give T cell receptor beta chains drawn from one sample of a study of identifying expanded T cells in peripheral blood. Generated by immunoSEQ multiplex PCR, the TCRdb table keeps only in-frame clones and is missing some. The repertoire holds approximately 110,000 clones, with approximately 90% as singletons. Material: blood. The origin of the receptors is a person aged 18-70 years in good health. The CDR3 runs from the conserved cysteine through the conserved F or W. A D gene is named only where the DNA matches it firmly. Rows may omit the clone size; those that give it use once, few, many or a size class.

clone_size	d_call	v_call	j_call	cdr3_nt	cdr3_aa
NA	NA	TRBV5-3	TRBJ1-3	TGTGCCAGAAGCTTTCTGAAGGTTCCCTCTGGAAACACCATATATTTT	CARSFLKVPSGNTIYF
few	TRBD2	TRBV27	TRBJ2-5	TGTGCCAGCAGTTCACGTGGTAGCGGGGGGAGAGAGACCCAGTACTTC	CASSSRGSGGRETQYF
NA	TRBD2	TRBV7-2	TRBJ2-5	TGTGCCAGCAGTTTTAGCGGGGGGTACCAAGAGACCCAGTACTTC	CASSFSGGYQETQYF
NA	TRBD2	TRBV9	TRBJ2-3	TGTGCCAGCAGCGTAGCACCCAGCGGGGGGACGGTACCAGATACGCAGTATTTT	CASSVAPSGGTVPDTQYF
NA	TRBD2	TRBV4-2	TRBJ2-2	TGTGCCAGCAGCCAAGATCTGGCTAGCGGGGATGTCACCGGGGAGCTGTTTTTT	CASSQDLASGDVTGELFF
NA	TRBD1	TRBV27	TRBJ1-5	TGTGCCAGCAGTTTTACAGGGGGCAATCAGCCCCAGCATTTT	CASSFTGGNQPQHF
NA	TRBD2	TRBV6-6	TRBJ2-5	TGTGCCAGCAACGGGGGGGCTAAAGAGACCCAGTACTTC	CASNGGAKETQYF
NA	TRBD1	TRBV7-8	TRBJ1-2	TGTGCCAGCAGCCACGGGACAGGGAGAATTGCTAACTATGGCTACACCTTC	CASSHGTGRIANYGYTF
NA	NA	TRBV28	TRBJ1-2	TGTGCCAGCAGTTTCGCACAAACCCCCTATGGCTACACCTTC	CASSFAQTPYGYTF
once	TRBD1	TRBV7-8	TRBJ2-7	TGTGCCAGCAGCTACCGGGACAGGGGCCACGAGCAGTACTTC	CASSYRDRGHEQYF
NA	TRBD1	TRBV5-1	TRBJ2-1	TGCGCCAGCGGCATCCGACAGGGCCCATCAGGTGAGCAGTTCTTC	CASGIRQGPSGEQFF
NA	NA	TRBV5-8	TRBJ1-5	TGTGCCAGCAGCTTAGACAGTGGTAGCAATCAGCCCCAGCATTTT	CASSLDSGSNQPQHF
few	NA	TRBV27	TRBJ1-2	TGTGCCAGCAGTCGGGGCCCCACGGGGGGCAATGGCTACACCTTC	CASSRGPTGGNGYTF
NA	TRBD2	TRBV5-5	TRBJ2-1	TGTGCCAGCAGCTTGGAGCGGGGGGGCTACAATGAGCAGTTCTTC	CASSLERGGYNEQFF
once	TRBD1	TRBV5-1	TRBJ2-2	TGCGCCAGCAGGGACAGGGACGTCACCGGGGAGCTGTTTTTT	CASRDRDVTGELFF
NA	NA	TRBV2	TRBJ2-7	TGTGCCAGCAGTGATAGGGGGGGCCTGAGGGGCGAGCAGTACTTC	CASSDRGGLRGEQYF
NA	NA	TRBV5-1	TRBJ1-3	TGCGCCAGCAGCCTGGACAGCCGAGGAGGAAACACCATATATTTT	CASSLDSRGGNTIYF
NA	NA	TRBV20-1	TRBJ1-1	TGCCATTTGTCGGTGAACACTGAAGCTTTCTTT	CHLSVNTEAFF
NA	NA	TRBV27	TRBJ1-1	TGTGCCAGCAGTTTAGTGGCTCGCACTGAAGCTTTCTTT	CASSLVARTEAFF
NA	NA	TRBV5-4	TRBJ1-1	TGTGCCAGCAGCTTTTCCCAGGAGAACACTGAAGCTTTCTTT	CASSFSQENTEAFF
NA	TRBD1	TRBV7-8	TRBJ2-5	TGTGCCAGTACAGGGGGCGGAGAGACCCAGTACTTC	CASTGGGETQYF
NA	NA	TRBV5-1	TRBJ2-5	TGCGCCAGCAGCTTGAGGCCCTCGCAGGGGAAAGGGGAGACCCAGTACTTC	CASSLRPSQGKGETQYF
NA	TRBD1	TRBV6-1	TRBJ1-2	TGTGCCAGCAGTGAAATCTCCTGGGAGGGGGCGAACTATGGCTACACCTTC	CASSEISWEGANYGYTF
NA	NA	TRBV5-4	TRBJ2-5	TGTGCCAGCAGCTCGACCCAGTACCAAGAGACCCAGTACTTC	CASSSTQYQETQYF
few	NA	TRBV19	TRBJ1-1	TGTGCCAGTAGTACCCGAGGGCGGGGGACGAACACTGAAGCTTTCTTT	CASSTRGRGTNTEAFF
NA	NA	TRBV10-3	TRBJ2-7	TGTGCCATCTCTAGGGCGGAGCGAGAGGAGCAGTACTTC	CAISRAEREEQYF
NA	NA	TRBV4-2	TRBJ1-5	TGTGCCAGCAGCCAGCAACTCAAGGACAGCCAAAGCCCCCAGCATTTT	CASSQQLKDSQSPQHF
NA	TRBD1	TRBV28	TRBJ2-3	TGTGCCAGCAGTTCCCCGGGACAGATTAGCACAGATACGCAGTATTTT	CASSSPGQISTDTQYF
NA	NA	TRBV4-3	TRBJ1-1	TGCGCCAGCAGCCAATTGACAGGGAACACTGAAGCTTTCTTT	CASSQLTGNTEAFF
NA	NA	TRBV11-2	TRBJ1-3	TGTGCCAGCAGCTTTGCGGATGCAGGAAACACCATATATTTT	CASSFADAGNTIYF
NA	NA	TRBV5-5	TRBJ1-3	TGTGCCAGCAGCTCGTCGGTTCTCTCTGGAAACACCATATATTTT	CASSSSVLSGNTIYF
NA	TRBD2	TRBV7-2	TRBJ2-7	TGTGCCAGCAGCTTAGACGGGGGGACCTACGAGCAGTACTTC	CASSLDGGTYEQYF
NA	NA	TRBV2	TRBJ2-5	TGTGCCAGCAGTGAACCCCCTAGGTCGGAGACCCAGTACTTC	CASSEPPRSETQYF
NA	TRBD2	TRBV5-6	TRBJ2-7	TGTGCCAGCAGCTCGGGACTAGCCCCCTACGAGCAGTACTTC	CASSSGLAPYEQYF
NA	NA	TRBV19	TRBJ2-1	TGTGCCAGCACCGGGCCCTACAATGAGCAGTTCTTC	CASTGPYNEQFF
NA	NA	TRBV18	TRBJ1-5	TGTGCCAGCTCCGAAGGACGGAGCAATCAGCCCCAGCATTTT	CASSEGRSNQPQHF
NA	NA	TRBV30	TRBJ2-2	TGTGCCGGGACGGGGCACTCTCAGAACTCCGGGGAGCTGTTTTTT	CAGTGHSQNSGELFF
NA	NA	TRBV27	TRBJ2-3	TGTGCCAGCAGTATTCGTAGGGCGGAGACAGATACGCAGTATTTT	CASSIRRAETDTQYF
NA	TRBD1	TRBV2	TRBJ2-5	TGTGCCAGCCAGGGGGTTGGCGAGACCCAGTACTTC	CASQGVGETQYF
NA	TRBD2	TRBV11-2	TRBJ2-5	TGTGCCAGCAGCCCCGGGACTAGCGGTCAAGAGACCCAGTACTTC	CASSPGTSGQETQYF
NA	NA	TRBV30	TRBJ2-3	TGTGCCTGGAGTGCCACGACTGGGGATACGCAGTATTTT	CAWSATTGDTQYF
NA	TRBD2	TRBV6-5	TRBJ2-3	TGTGCCAGCAGCCGGGGGGGGGACGGCACAGATACGCAGTATTTT	CASSRGGDGTDTQYF
NA	TRBD1	TRBV2	TRBJ2-6	TGTGCCAGCAGTGAACGCCAGGGGGCCACTTCTGGGGCCAACGTCCTGACTTTC	CASSERQGATSGANVLTF
NA	TRBD1	TRBV28	TRBJ1-4	TGTGCCAGCAGCTCGGGACAGAATTCTGAAAAACTGTTTTTT	CASSSGQNSEKLFF
NA	NA	TRBV7-9	TRBJ1-5	TGTGCCAGCAGCCCCGGGGGGGGGTGGGCCAATCAGCCCCAGCATTTT	CASSPGGGWANQPQHF
NA	NA	TRBV5-5	TRBJ1-4	TGTGCCAGCAGCCTAGGGTTACCTAATGAAAAACTGTTTTTT	CASSLGLPNEKLFF
NA	NA	TRBV6-6	TRBJ2-1	TGTGCCAGCAGTTCGCTGAGCGTGGAGCAGTTCTTC	CASSSLSVEQFF
once	TRBD1	TRBV7-2	TRBJ1-5	TGTGCCAGCAGCTCTGACAGGGGGAGGGGCAATCAGCCCCAGCATTTT	CASSSDRGRGNQPQHF
once	NA	TRBV9	TRBJ1-2	TGTGCCAGCAGCGTAGACGGGGGGCGAACCTATGGCTACACCTTC	CASSVDGGRTYGYTF
few	NA	TRBV2	TRBJ2-7	TGTGCCAGCAGTGATTGGGGGGTGAACGAGCAGTACTTC	CASSDWGVNEQYF
NA	NA	TRBV7-2	TRBJ1-1	TGTGCCAGCAGCTTCGGACTCGACACTGAAGCTTTCTTT	CASSFGLDTEAFF
few	NA	TRBV11-2	TRBJ2-5	TGTGCCAGCAGCCTCAGTCGGGCAGGGGCCGGCCGGGAGACCCAGTACTTC	CASSLSRAGAGRETQYF
NA	NA	TRBV7-2	TRBJ2-7	TGTGCCAGCAGCTTGAGGGGCGAATACTCCTACGAGCAGTACTTC	CASSLRGEYSYEQYF